Listed below are T cell receptor beta chains from one sample, sequenced in a study of human T cells and chemical hapten exposure. TCRdb passed the RACE reads through MiXCR, listing each CDR3 protein once. This sample has roughly 82,000 distinct CDR3 sequences, with 12% found just once. Specimen: whole blood, collected in connection with sensitization to the hapten diphenylcyclopropenone (DPC). These receptors were collected from a woman aged 55-70 years with alopecia areata. Some clones in this sample may be carry-over from other donors' samples. CDR3s include the opening cysteine and the closing phenylalanine or tryptophan. D genes are given only for firm matches. Part of the rows lack a size; the others show once, few, many or a class for expanded clones.

V: TRBV7-7; J: TRBJ1-1; D: .; size: few; CDR3: CASSLAAGTEAFF; DNA: TGTGCTAGCAGCTTAGCGGCCGGCACTGAAGCTTTCTTT
V: TRBV9; J: TRBJ1-1; D: .; size: few; CDR3: CASSVLDNTEAFF; DNA: TGTGCCAGCAGCGTACTGGACAACACTGAAGCTTTCTTT
V: TRBV12-3/TRBV12-4; J: TRBJ1-4; D: .; size: .; CDR3: CASSPTTAGEKLFF; DNA: TGTGCCAGCAGTCCTACAACAGCGGGGGAAAAACTGTTTTTT
V: TRBV5-1; J: TRBJ1-1; D: .; size: many; CDR3: CASSLVRGLDLNTEAFF; DNA: TGCGCCAGCAGCTTGGTTCGGGGGCTAGATTTGAACACTGAAGCTTTCTTT
V: TRBV6-5; J: TRBJ2-5; D: .; size: many; CDR3: CASSYGRGAETQYF; DNA: TGTGCCAGCAGTTACGGTAGAGGGGCCGAGACCCAGTACTTC
V: TRBV2; J: TRBJ1-5; D: .; size: many; CDR3: CASSAAQYSNQPQHF; DNA: TGTGCCAGCAGTGCCGCCCAGTATAGCAATCAGCCCCAGCATTTT
V: TRBV6-5; J: TRBJ1-1; D: TRBD1; size: few; CDR3: CASSYLGQGNTEAFF; DNA: TGTGCCAGCAGTTACTTGGGACAGGGGAACACTGAAGCTTTCTTT
V: TRBV7-9; J: TRBJ1-1; D: .; size: many; CDR3: CASSSGGGKNTEAFF; DNA: TGTGCCAGCAGCTCCGGCGGCGGTAAGAACACTGAAGCTTTCTTT
V: TRBV20-1; J: TRBJ2-6; D: .; size: many; CDR3: CSARDPSRHSGANVLTF; DNA: TGCAGTGCTAGAGACCCTTCACGGCACTCTGGGGCCAACGTCCTGACTTTC
V: TRBV11-2; J: TRBJ2-1; D: .; size: .; CDR3: CTSRPGGNEQFF; DNA: TGTACCAGCAGGCCCGGTGGAAATGAGCAGTTCTTC
V: TRBV5-6; J: TRBJ1-1; D: .; size: .; CDR3: CASSSGNTEAFF; DNA: TGTGCCAGCAGCTCCGGGAACACTGAAGCTTTCTTT
V: TRBV6-1; J: TRBJ1-2; D: .; size: many; CDR3: CASSGDGTNYGYTF; DNA: TGTGCCAGCAGTGGGGACGGAACTAACTATGGCTACACCTTC
V: TRBV4-1; J: TRBJ2-1; D: .; size: many; CDR3: CASSQVARGSYNEQFF; DNA: TGCGCCAGCAGCCAAGTGGCACGGGGATCCTACAATGAGCAGTTCTTC
V: TRBV6-2/TRBV6-3; J: TRBJ1-1; D: .; size: many; CDR3: CASSQGMNTEAFF; DNA: TGTGCCAGCAGTCAGGGTATGAACACTGAAGCTTTCTTT
V: TRBV7-3; J: TRBJ2-5; D: TRBD1; size: .; CDR3: CASTQTVTGEETQYF; DNA: TGTGCCAGCACCCAAACGGTCACAGGGGAAGAGACCCAGTACTTC
V: TRBV7-9; J: TRBJ1-4; D: .; size: .; CDR3: CASSLNGALNEKLFF; DNA: TGTGCCAGCAGCTTAAATGGAGCATTAAATGAAAAACTGTTTTTT
V: TRBV29-1; J: TRBJ2-7; D: .; size: few; CDR3: CSVAGDRSYEQYF; DNA: TGCAGCGTAGCAGGGGACCGATCCTACGAGCAGTACTTC
V: TRBV6-6; J: TRBJ2-2; D: TRBD1; size: many; CDR3: CASRGTGNTGELFF; DNA: TGTGCCAGCAGAGGGACAGGGAACACCGGGGAGCTGTTTTTT
V: TRBV27; J: TRBJ2-3; D: .; size: few; CDR3: CASSLVVALADTQYF; DNA: TGTGCCAGCAGTTTGGTGGTGGCTTTGGCTGATACGCAGTATTTT
V: TRBV5-1; J: TRBJ1-5; D: TRBD1; size: many; CDR3: CASSPGTGYNQPQHF; DNA: TGCGCCAGCAGCCCGGGGACAGGGTACAATCAGCCCCAGCATTTT
V: TRBV7-3; J: TRBJ1-6; D: .; size: .; CDR3: CASSLMGYRSPLHF; DNA: TGTGCCAGCAGCTTAATGGGTTATCGCTCACCCCTCCACTTT
V: TRBV5-6; J: TRBJ1-1; D: .; size: few; CDR3: CASSLISGTTEAFF; DNA: TGTGCCAGCAGCTTGATTTCAGGGACCACTGAAGCTTTCTTT
V: TRBV3-1; J: TRBJ2-2; D: .; size: few; CDR3: CASSQEGSTGELFF; DNA: TGTGCCAGCAGCCAAGAGGGTAGCACCGGGGAGCTGTTTTTT
V: TRBV12-3/TRBV12-4; J: TRBJ2-1; D: .; size: few; CDR3: CASSFIDIRYNEQFF; DNA: TGTGCCAGCAGTTTTATTGACATCCGATACAATGAGCAGTTCTTC
V: TRBV4-1; J: TRBJ1-5; D: .; size: .; CDR3: CASSHPAGNSNQPQHF; DNA: TGCGCCAGCAGCCACCCGGCGGGGAATAGCAATCAGCCCCAGCATTTT
V: TRBV7-3; J: TRBJ2-1; D: TRBD1; size: many; CDR3: CASSLYPPGQGALRDEQFF; DNA: TGTGCCAGCAGCTTATACCCCCCGGGACAGGGGGCTTTGAGGGATGAGCAGTTCTTC
V: TRBV2; J: TRBJ2-7; D: .; size: .; CDR3: CASSGGEGPDHEQYF; DNA: TGTGCCAGCAGTGGAGGTGAGGGGCCTGACCACGAGCAGTACTTC
V: TRBV7-2; J: TRBJ1-5; D: .; size: many; CDR3: CASSLFGNQPQHF; DNA: TGTGCCAGCAGCTTATTCGGCAATCAGCCCCAGCATTTT
V: TRBV10-3; J: TRBJ2-3; D: TRBD2; size: many; CDR3: CAISPLAGAGDTQYF; DNA: TGTGCCATCAGTCCACTAGCGGGCGCCGGAGATACGCAGTATTTT
V: TRBV29-1; J: TRBJ2-2; D: .; size: few; CDR3: CSVRRALTGELFF; DNA: TGCAGCGTTCGGCGAGCGCTCACCGGGGAGCTGTTTTTT
V: TRBV3-1; J: TRBJ1-6; D: .; size: few; CDR3: CASSLTTGNSPLHF; DNA: TGTGCCAGCAGCCTCACCACGGGTAATTCACCCCTCCACTTT
V: TRBV7-2; J: TRBJ2-1; D: TRBD2; size: many; CDR3: CASSSPGGYNEQFF; DNA: TGTGCCAGCAGCTCACCGGGGGGCTACAATGAGCAGTTCTTC
V: TRBV7-2; J: TRBJ2-7; D: .; size: .; CDR3: CASSLGGLTWFEQYF; DNA: TGTGCCAGCAGCCTGGGCGGACTCACCTGGTTCGAGCAGTACTTC
V: TRBV29-1; J: TRBJ1-2; D: .; size: .; CDR3: CSVGQANYGYTF; DNA: TGCAGCGTTGGACAGGCTAACTATGGCTACACCTTC
V: TRBV2; J: TRBJ1-1; D: .; size: many; CDR3: CASSEQSRNTEAFF; DNA: TGTGCCAGCAGTGAACAAAGCCGGAACACTGAAGCTTTCTTT
V: TRBV9; J: TRBJ2-5; D: .; size: .; CDR3: CASSVGHNGGETQYF; DNA: TGTGCCAGCAGCGTAGGCCACAACGGGGGAGAGACCCAGTACTTC
V: TRBV29-1; J: TRBJ1-1; D: .; size: many; CDR3: CSVAPHLKLNTEAFF; DNA: TGCAGCGTCGCTCCCCACCTGAAGTTGAACACTGAAGCTTTCTTT
V: TRBV7-6; J: TRBJ2-3; D: TRBD1; size: few; CDR3: CASSRVPGQGTDTQYF; DNA: TGTGCCAGCAGTCGAGTACCGGGACAGGGTACAGATACGCAGTATTTT
V: TRBV12-3/TRBV12-4; J: TRBJ1-1; D: .; size: few; CDR3: CASSPPGGGSLTEAFF; DNA: TGTGCCAGCAGCCCCCCGGGGGGCGGGTCCCTCACTGAAGCTTTCTTT
V: TRBV6-5; J: TRBJ2-1; D: .; size: .; CDR3: CASMRGPNNEQFF; DNA: TGTGCCAGCATGCGCGGACCGAACAATGAGCAGTTCTTC
V: TRBV4-2; J: TRBJ2-2; D: .; size: few; CDR3: CASSQDADTGELFF; DNA: TGTGCCAGCAGCCAAGATGCTGATACCGGGGAGCTGTTTTTT
V: TRBV6-5; J: TRBJ2-5; D: .; size: many; CDR3: CASRGTAKETQYF; DNA: TGTGCCAGCAGGGGTACAGCCAAAGAGACCCAGTACTTC
V: TRBV28; J: TRBJ2-3; D: .; size: few; CDR3: CASSSGVLADTQYF; DNA: TGTGCCAGCAGTTCGGGTGTGCTAGCAGATACGCAGTATTTT
V: TRBV18; J: TRBJ2-5; D: .; size: many; CDR3: CASSPKSLGEETQYF; DNA: TGTGCCAGCTCACCAAAAAGTCTGGGGGAAGAGACCCAGTACTTC
V: TRBV5-1; J: TRBJ1-5; D: .; size: .; CDR3: CASSVMDSSNQPQHF; DNA: TGCGCCAGCAGCGTCATGGACAGTAGCAATCAGCCCCAGCATTTT
V: TRBV4-1; J: TRBJ1-1; D: .; size: .; CDR3: CASSQEMALGTEAFF; DNA: TGCGCCAGCAGCCAAGAGATGGCGCTGGGGACTGAAGCTTTCTTT
V: TRBV3-1; J: TRBJ2-1; D: TRBD2; size: few; CDR3: CASSRTSGGPSSYNEQFF; DNA: TGTGCCAGCAGCCGGACTAGCGGGGGCCCTAGCTCCTACAATGAGCAGTTCTTC
V: TRBV20-1; J: TRBJ2-7; D: .; size: .; CDR3: CSAGPAGWDEQYF; DNA: TGCAGTGCTGGCCCGGCTGGTTGGGACGAGCAGTACTTC
V: TRBV6-1; J: TRBJ1-2; D: TRBD1; size: .; CDR3: CASKGTGGLGYGYTF; DNA: TGTGCCAGCAAAGGGACAGGGGGCTTAGGGTATGGCTACACCTTC
V: TRBV29-1; J: TRBJ2-1; D: .; size: .; CDR3: CSIDSPGDEQFF; DNA: TGCAGCATTGACTCCCCCGGGGATGAGCAGTTCTTC
V: TRBV7-3; J: TRBJ2-1; D: .; size: few; CDR3: CASSSRLENEQFF; DNA: TGTGCCAGCAGCTCCCGACTAGAAAATGAGCAGTTCTTC